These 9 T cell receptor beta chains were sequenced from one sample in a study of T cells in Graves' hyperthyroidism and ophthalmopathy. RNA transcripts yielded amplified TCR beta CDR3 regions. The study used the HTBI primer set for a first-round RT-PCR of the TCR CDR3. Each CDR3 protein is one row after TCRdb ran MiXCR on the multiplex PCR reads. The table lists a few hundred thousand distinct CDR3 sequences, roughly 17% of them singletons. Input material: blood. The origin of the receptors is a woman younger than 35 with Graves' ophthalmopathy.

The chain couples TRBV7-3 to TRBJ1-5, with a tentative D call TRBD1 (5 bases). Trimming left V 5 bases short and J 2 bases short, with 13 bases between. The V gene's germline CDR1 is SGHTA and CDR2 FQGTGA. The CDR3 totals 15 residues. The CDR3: CASSPLGGGNQPQHF. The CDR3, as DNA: TGTGCCAGCAGCCCCCTCGGGGGTGGCAATCAGCCCCAGCATTTT.

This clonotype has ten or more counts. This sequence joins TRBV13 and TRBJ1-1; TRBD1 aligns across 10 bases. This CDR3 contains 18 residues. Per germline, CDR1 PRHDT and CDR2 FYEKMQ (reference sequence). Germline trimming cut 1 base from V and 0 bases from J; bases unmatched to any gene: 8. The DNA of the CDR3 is TGTGCCAGCAGCTTAGCAGGGACAGGGGAATGGATGAACACTGAAGCTTTCTTT. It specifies CASSLAGTGEWMNTEAFF.

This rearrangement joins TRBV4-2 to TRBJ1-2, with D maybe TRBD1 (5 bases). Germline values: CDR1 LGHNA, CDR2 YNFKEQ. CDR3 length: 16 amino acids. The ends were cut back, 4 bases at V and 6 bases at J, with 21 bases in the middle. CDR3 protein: CASSPNPSTRGDGYTF. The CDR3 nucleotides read TGTGCCAGCAGCCCGAATCCCTCGACACGGGGGGATGGCTACACCTTC.

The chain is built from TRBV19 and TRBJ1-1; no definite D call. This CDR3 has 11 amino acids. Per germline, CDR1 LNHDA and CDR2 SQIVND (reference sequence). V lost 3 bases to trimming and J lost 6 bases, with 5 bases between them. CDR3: CASSILAEAFF. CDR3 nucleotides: TGTGCCAGTAGTATCCTGGCTGAAGCTTTCTTT.

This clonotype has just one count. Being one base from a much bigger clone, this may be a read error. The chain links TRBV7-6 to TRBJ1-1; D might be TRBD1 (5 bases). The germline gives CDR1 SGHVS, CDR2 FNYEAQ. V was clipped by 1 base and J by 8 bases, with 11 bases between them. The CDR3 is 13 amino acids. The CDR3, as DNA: TGTGCCAGCAGCTTAGGTCTCAGGGAAGAAGCTTTCTTT. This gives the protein CASSLGLREEAFF.

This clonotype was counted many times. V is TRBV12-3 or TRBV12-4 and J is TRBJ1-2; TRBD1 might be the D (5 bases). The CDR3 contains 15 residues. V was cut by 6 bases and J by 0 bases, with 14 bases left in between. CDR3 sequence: CASSQGIMANYGYTF. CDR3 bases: TGTGCCAGCAGCCAGGGAATAATGGCTAACTATGGCTACACCTTC.

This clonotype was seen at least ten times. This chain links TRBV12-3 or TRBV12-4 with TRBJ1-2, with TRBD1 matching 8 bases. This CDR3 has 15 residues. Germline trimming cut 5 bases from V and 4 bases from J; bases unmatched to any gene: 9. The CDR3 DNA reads TGTGCCAGCAGTCCTGGGACAGGATTTTCCTATGGCTACACCTTC. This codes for CASSPGTGFSYGYTF.

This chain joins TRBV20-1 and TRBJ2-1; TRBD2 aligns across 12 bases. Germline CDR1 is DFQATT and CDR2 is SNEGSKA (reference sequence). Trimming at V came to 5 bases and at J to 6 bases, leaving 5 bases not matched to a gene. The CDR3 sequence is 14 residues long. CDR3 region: CSAAPSGRANEQFF. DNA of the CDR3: TGCAGTGCTGCCCCTAGCGGGAGGGCCAATGAGCAGTTCTTC.

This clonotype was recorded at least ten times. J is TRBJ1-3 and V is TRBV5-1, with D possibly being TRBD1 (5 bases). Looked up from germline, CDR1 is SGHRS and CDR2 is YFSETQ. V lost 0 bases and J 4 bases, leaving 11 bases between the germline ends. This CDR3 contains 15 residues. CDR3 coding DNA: TGCGCCAGCAGCTTGGATGGGACCGCGGGAAACACCATATATTTT. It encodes CASSLDGTAGNTIYF. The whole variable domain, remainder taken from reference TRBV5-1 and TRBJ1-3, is KAGVTQTPRYLIKTRGQQVTLSCSPISGHRSVSWYQQTPGQGLQFLFEYFSETQRNKGNFPGRFSGRQFSNSRSEMNVSTLELGDSALYLCASSLDGTAGNTIYFGEGSWLTVV.